The 2 T cell receptor beta chains below come from one sample, sequenced in a study of ipilimumab plus nivolumab after autologous stem cell transplantation. The protocol was immunoSEQ multiplex PCR, while the TCRdb copy is restricted to in-frame clones and leaves out a portion. The data contain under 20,000 clones, approximately 79% of them seen just once; the ten biggest clones take up roughly 35%. Sequencing used PBMCs, obtained in a trial of ipilimumab plus nivolumab as post-transplant consolidation. Receptors originate from a male donor with diffuse large B-cell lymphoma.

V usage is TRBV10-3 and J usage is TRBJ1-5; TRBD1 agrees at 7 bases. The CDR3 has 14 amino acids. CDR1 and CDR2 from the germline V gene are ENHRY and SYGVKD. V gave up 10 bases and J gave up 4 bases; unmatched junction bases: 10. CDR3 bases: TGTGCCACCGACACAGGGGATATTAATCAGCCCCAGCATTTT. Translating it yields CATDTGDINQPQHF.

The chain links TRBV2 to TRBJ2-1; D might be TRBD1 or TRBD2, each matching 5 bases. Trimming took 1 base from V and 9 from J, leaving 10 bases between them. The V gene's germline CDR1 is SNHLY and CDR2 FYNNEI. CDR3 length: 13 amino acids. CDR3 loop: CASSEGGAAEQFF. The CDR3 DNA reads TGTGCCAGCAGTGAAGGAGGGGCGGCTGAGCAGTTCTTC.